The 24 T cell receptor beta chains given below trace back to one sample, sequenced in a study of blood T cell repertoires in COVID-19. The method was immunoSEQ multiplex PCR; TCRdb's version includes in-frame clones alone and lacks a portion of them. The data hold over 300,000 clones, with over 75% observed a single time. The sample was PBMCs or T cells enriched from blood (not recorded which). These receptors were collected from a woman in her twenties or thirties with acute COVID-19.

The genes are TRBV3-1 (or the pseudogene TRBV3-2) and TRBJ1-2; the D gene is possibly TRBD1 (5 bases). V lost 3 bases, J lost 8 bases, and 16 bases lay in between. The CDR3 extends over 14 amino acids. Germline V gene lookup returns CDR1 LGHDT and CDR2 YNNKEL (reference sequence). CDR3 in amino acids: CASSHRGRVWGYTF. The CDR3 DNA sequence: TGTGCCAGCAGCCATCGGGGGAGGGTGTGGGGCTACACCTTC.

This clone occurred a few times. DNA for the CDR3: TGTGCCAGTAGAACCGGGACAGGGGAGAATTCACCCCTCCACTTT. Its translation: CASRTGTGENSPLHF. The chain recombines TRBV19 with TRBJ1-6, with TRBD1 matching over 10 bases. After removal of 6 bases from V and 7 bases from J, the junction contained 6 bases not matched to a gene. This CDR3 contains 15 residues. In germline, CDR1 is LNHDA, CDR2 SQIVND (reference sequence).

This rearrangement joins TRBV7-2 to TRBJ2-5, with a tentative D call TRBD1 (5 bases). Germline values: CDR1 SGHTA, CDR2 FQGNSA. V was cut by 4 bases and J by 1 base, with 10 bases left in between. The CDR3 totals 14 residues. CDR3: CASSSSGFQETQYF. The CDR3 nucleotides are TGTGCCAGCAGCTCCTCAGGGTTCCAAGAGACCCAGTACTTC.

V gene TRBV30 combines with J gene TRBJ1-5; 7 bases agree with TRBD1. The CDR3 is 12 residues long. Trimming at V came to 7 bases and at J to 2 bases, leaving 2 bases not matched to a gene. Germline-derived CDR1 and CDR2 are GTSNPN and SVGIG (reference sequence). For the CDR3, the DNA is TGTGCCTACCAGGGGGGCAATCAGCCCCAGCATTTT. Protein: CAYQGGNQPQHF.

The chain employs TRBV5-4 and TRBJ2-3, with 7 bases that match TRBD2. V was pared by 0 bases and J by 6 bases, with 1 base of the junction left unmatched. This CDR3 has 13 residues. In germline, CDR1 is SGHNT, CDR2 YYREEE (reference sequence). The CDR3 coding sequence is TGTGCCAGCAGCTTGGCCGGGGGGGATACGCAGTATTTT. Amino acids: CASSLAGGDTQYF.

This chain links TRBV7-2 with TRBJ1-2, with TRBD1 identical over 7 bases. The CDR3 extends over 15 amino acids. The junction had 8 bases not matched to a gene; V was cut back by 5 bases and J by 2 bases. Germline loops: CDR1 SGHTA, CDR2 FQGNSA. The CDR3 spells CASSTGTASNYGYTF. DNA for the CDR3: TGTGCCAGCAGCACGGGGACAGCTTCCAACTATGGCTACACCTTC.

V is TRBV5-8 and J is TRBJ1-5; 9 nucleotides align to TRBD1. The V and J ends lost 4 bases and 6 bases, in that order; junction bases with no gene match: 5. This CDR3 region has 14 residues. Germline values: CDR1 SGHTS, CDR2 YDEGEE. The CDR3 spells CASSTGTGTQPQHF. DNA for the CDR3: TGTGCCAGCAGCACGGGGACAGGGACTCAGCCCCAGCATTTT.

The chain uses TRBV6-2 or TRBV6-3 and TRBJ2-1; 12 bases map to TRBD2. Germline trimming cut 6 bases from V and 7 bases from J; bases unmatched to any gene: 7. Looked up from germline, CDR1 is MNHEY and CDR2 is SVGEGT. The CDR3 totals 15 residues. The CDR3 DNA follows: TGTGCCAGCAGCTCGGGACTAGCGGGCCGGAATGAGCAGTTCTTC. Its protein product is CASSSGLAGRNEQFF.

The chain recombines TRBV15 with TRBJ1-2; D call uncertain. The CDR3 has 13 residues. Looked up from germline, CDR1 is LNHNV and CDR2 is YYDKDF (reference sequence). V lost 5 bases, J lost 3 bases, and 10 bases lay in between. This CDR3 is CATSSSAHYGYTF. The CDR3, as DNA: TGTGCCACCAGCTCGAGCGCACACTATGGCTACACCTTC.

V is TRBV4-1 and J is TRBJ2-1, with 9 bases that match TRBD2. The germline CDR1 and CDR2 sequences are MGHRA and YSYEKL. The V gene end was trimmed by 5 bases and the J gene end by 8 bases; junction bases not matched to a gene: 10. This CDR3 comprises 15 residues. The CDR3 bases are TGCGCCAGCAGCGGTAGGCTAGCGGGGATGTATGAGCAGTTCTTC. This sequence encodes CASSGRLAGMYEQFF.

The genes are TRBV5-1 and TRBJ2-3; a weak D match, TRBD2 (6 bases). Trimming pared 1 base from V and 2 bases from J, leaving 17 bases between. The germline V gene encodes CDR1 SGHRS and CDR2 YFSETQ. CDR3 size: 17 residues. The CDR3 DNA sequence: TGCGCCAGCAGCTTGTACGTTTGGGGGGTAAACACAGATACGCAGTATTTT. Protein sequence: CASSLYVWGVNTDTQYF.

This chain joins TRBV6-2 or TRBV6-3 and TRBJ1-4; no definite D call. The CDR3 runs 17 residues. CDR1 MNHEY and CDR2 SVGEGT come from the germline V gene. The germline V and J ends were trimmed by 4 bases and 0 bases, with 15 bases remaining between them. The CDR3 DNA reads as TGTGCCAGCAGTTGGCCGGGAACAAGAGCAACTAATGAAAAACTGTTTTTT. Amino acid sequence: CASSWPGTRATNEKLFF.

CDR3 coding DNA: TGTGCCTGGAGTGTAGCTGGGGCCGGCACAGATACGCAGTATTTT. Protein sequence: CAWSVAGAGTDTQYF. The rearrangement links TRBV30 to TRBJ2-3, with D possibly being TRBD1 (5 bases). V was pared by 0 bases and J by 1 base, with 11 bases between. CDR1 is GTSNPN, CDR2 SVGIG, per germline (reference sequence). This CDR3 is 15 amino acids long.

This chain's CDR3 is CASSASGMGGELFF. CDR3 sequence (DNA): TGTGCCAGCAGCGCAAGCGGGATGGGCGGGGAGCTGTTTTTT. The chain links TRBV9 to TRBJ2-2; 7 bases are a match to TRBD2. With V trimmed by 3 bases and J by 7 bases, 6 bases remained unmatched. Per the germline V gene, CDR1 is SGDLS and CDR2 is YYNGEE. The CDR3 consists of 14 residues.

The chain joins TRBV3-1 (or the pseudogene TRBV3-2) to TRBJ1-1; D is undetermined. This CDR3 has 13 amino acids. Germline values: CDR1 LGHDT, CDR2 YNNKEL (reference sequence). Trimming took off 4 bases at V and 1 base at J, with 7 bases between the two ends. CDR3 sequence: CASSRQANTEAFF. CDR3 DNA sequence: TGTGCCAGCAGCCGGCAGGCGAACACTGAAGCTTTCTTT.

This chain links TRBV2 with TRBJ2-3, with 11 bases matching TRBD2. Per the germline V gene, CDR1 is SNHLY and CDR2 is FYNNEI. V was clipped by 7 bases and J by 1 base; unmatched bases: 10. CDR3 size: 17 residues. The CDR3 loop reads CASKASGGFGRTDTQYF. The CDR3, as DNA: TGTGCCAGCAAGGCTAGCGGGGGGTTCGGACGCACAGATACGCAGTATTTT.

This clone was seen just once. The chain recombines TRBV5-1 with TRBJ2-7, with 8 nucleotides matching TRBD1. Germline CDR1 and CDR2: SGHRS and YFSETQ. V lost 5 bases to trimming and J lost 3 bases; unmatched junction nucleotides: 7. The CDR3 loop spans 14 amino acids. The CDR3 sequence is CASSYGQGFYEQYF. The CDR3 bases are TGCGCCAGCAGTTATGGACAGGGTTTCTACGAGCAGTACTTC.

This clone was counted a few times. Other nucleotide sequences in the sample specify the same CDR3. The gene calls are TRBV30 and TRBJ1-3; possibly TRBD1 for D (5 bases). The CDR3 is 14 residues long. Germline-derived CDR1 and CDR2 are GTSNPN and SVGIG (reference sequence). Trimming pared 0 bases from V and 4 bases from J, leaving 10 bases between. The DNA of the CDR3 is TGTGCCTGGAGTGTGGGGCAGGGAGGAAACACCATATATTTT. This gives the protein CAWSVGQGGNTIYF.

The chain links TRBV30 to TRBJ1-1; perhaps TRBD1 as D (6 bases). CDR1 GTSNPN and CDR2 SVGIG come from the germline V gene (reference sequence). V dropped 3 bases and J dropped 0 bases, with 8 bases sitting between them. This CDR3 has 13 amino acids. As DNA, the CDR3 is TGTGCCTGGAGCCGGACAGTGAACACTGAAGCTTTCTTT. This encodes CAWSRTVNTEAFF.

The V gene is TRBV3-1 (or the pseudogene TRBV3-2), the J gene TRBJ1-1; TRBD1 aligns across 8 bases. The germline gives CDR1 LGHDT, CDR2 YNNKEL (reference sequence). V trimming: 1 base; J trimming: 2 bases; junction bases outside the gene matches: 0. This CDR3 has 14 residues. The CDR3 nucleotides are TGTGCCAGCAGCCAAGCAGGGGGCAACACTGAAGCTTTCTTT. It is translated as CASSQAGGNTEAFF.

The CDR3 DNA follows: TGTGCCACCAGAAGGGGCGGTTCACCCCTCCACTTT. This codes for CATRRGGSPLHF. The V call is TRBV24-1, the J call TRBJ1-6; maybe TRBD1 (5 bases). The length of the CDR3 is 12 residues. CDR1 is KGHDR, CDR2 SFDVKD, per germline. V was clipped by 7 bases and J by 9 bases, with 9 bases between them.

The chain combines TRBV25-1 with TRBJ2-1; 7 positions agree with TRBD1. Germline V gene data show CDR1 as MGHDK and CDR2 as SYGVNS. V shed 3 bases, J shed 9 bases, and the junction held 17 bases outside the gene matches. The CDR3 consists of 17 residues. The CDR3 nucleotides read TGTGCCAGCAGTGACCCCCCGGGACAGCCCGTTGGGGGTGAGCAGTTCTTC. It translates to CASSDPPGQPVGGEQFF.

This clone has more than one count but fewer than ten. The chain carries TRBV10-3 and TRBJ1-2; TRBD1 might be the D (6 bases). Trimming took off 3 bases at V and 4 bases at J, with 15 bases between the two ends. CDR1 and CDR2 (germline): ENHRY, SYGVKD. The CDR3 runs to 15 residues. The CDR3 nucleotides are TGTGCCATCAGTGACGGCCCAGGGGAAAGCTATGGCTACACCTTC. It is translated as CAISDGPGESYGYTF.

The rearrangement joins TRBV18 to TRBJ1-4; 9 bases are shared with TRBD1. This CDR3 contains 15 residues. Germline assignment: CDR1 KGHSH and CDR2 LQKENI. J gave up 5 bases and V 3 bases, and 4 bases lay outside the gene matches. The CDR3 here is CASSPWTGANEKLFF. Written as DNA, the CDR3 is TGTGCCAGCTCACCGTGGACAGGGGCAAATGAAAAACTGTTTTTT.